The 10 T cell receptor beta chains listed next were all sequenced from one sample in a study of CD8+CD57+ T cells in acquired aplastic anemia. Those patients picked for sequencing had displayed CD8+CD57+ cell expansion on flow cytometry. Investigators profiled TCR beta VDJ and CDR3 from genomic DNA template. TCRdb re-called the reads with MiXCR, one entry per CDR3 protein. Of approximately 470,000 distinct CDR3 sequences in the sample, under 40% were seen once. The sequencing sample was made of sorted CD4+, CD8+, or CD8+CD57+ T cells (not recorded which) from PBMCs. All receptors derive from a human donor with aplastic anemia.

This clonotype was recorded at least ten times. The CDR3 end shows no conserved phenylalanine or tryptophan, and so a read error is likely. The DNA is left out, because the CDR3 cannot be placed on it with certainty; the CDR3 is given as TCRdb lists it. The rearrangement links TRBV7-2 to TRBJ2-7; the table's D call, TRBD2, has no DNA check behind it. The germline CDR1 and CDR2 sequences are SGHTA and FQGNSA. The CDR3 contains 12 residues when both ends are counted. CDR3 amino acids: CASSLDGRGLVN.

Worth noting for this clonotype: One end of the junction is discordant with germline, which a read error may explain. The V call is TRBV14, the J call TRBJ2-1; 14 positions agree with TRBD2. Germline V gene sequence: CDR1 SGHDN, CDR2 FVKESK. This CDR3 comprises 17 residues. The CDR3 protein is CASGQGTSGSSRNEQFF. The DNA of the CDR3 is TGTGCCAGCGGCCAAGGGACTAGCGGGAGTAGTAGGAATGAGCAGTTCTTC.

J is TRBJ2-2 and V is TRBV24-1; 7 bases line up with TRBD1. CDR3 length: 15 residues. CDR1 is KGHDR, CDR2 SFDVKD, per germline. The V gene end was trimmed by 5 bases and the J gene end by 5 bases; junction bases not matched to a gene: 7. CDR3 nucleotide sequence: TGTGCCACCAGTGGCGCAGGGGGTGGGACCGGGGAGCTGTTTTTT. Protein product: CATSGAGGGTGELFF.

A few counts support this clonotype. The rearrangement uses TRBV4-1 and TRBJ1-2; TRBD1 aligns across 8 bases. CDR3 length: 16 residues. V shed 1 base and J 3 bases; nucleotides not matched to a gene: 7. The germline gives CDR1 MGHRA, CDR2 YSYEKL. CDR3 nucleotides: TGCGCCAGCAGCCAAGCCGGGACAGGAACCTACTATGGCTACACCTTC. As protein: CASSQAGTGTYYGYTF.

CDR3 bases: TGTGCCAGCAGCTTGGTAGGCAGACGGGGTAGAACTGAAGCTTTCTTT. Its translation: CASSLVGRRGRTEAFF. The V call is TRBV5-6, the J call TRBJ1-1, with D uncertain. Per the germline V gene, CDR1 is SGHDT and CDR2 is YYEEEE. V dropped 0 bases and J dropped 5 bases, with 17 bases sitting between them. The CDR3 is 16 amino acids.

J is TRBJ1-4 and V is TRBV7-8; the D is unclear. Germline values: CDR1 SGHVS, CDR2 FQNEAQ. This CDR3 has 15 amino acids. V lost 5 bases and J lost 9, with 19 bases in between. The CDR3 protein is CASSSQTVDLQKLFF. The CDR3 nucleotides read TGTGCCAGCAGCAGTCAGACGGTAGACCTACAAAAACTGTTTTTT. Filled out from reference TRBV7-8 and TRBJ1-4, the complete variable domain reads GAGVSQSPRYKVAKRGQDVALRCDPISGHVSLFWYQQALGQGPEFLTYFQNEAQLDKSGLPSDRFFAERPEGSVSTLKIQRTQQEDSAVYLCASSSQTVDLQKLFFGSGTQLSVL.

In its sample, this clonotype was seen a few times. The chain couples TRBV29-1 to TRBJ2-3; D not resolved. CDR1 SQVTM and CDR2 ANQGSEA come from the germline V gene. The CDR3 loop spans 15 amino acids. V was trimmed by 0 bases and J by 4 bases, leaving 14 bases between them. The CDR3 DNA follows: TGCAGCGTTGAAGATCCACCGGTATGGGCAGATACGCAGTATTTT. Translated: CSVEDPPVWADTQYF.

The V call is TRBV5-1, the J call TRBJ2-2, with TRBD1 matching 8 bases. Germline trimming cut 5 bases from V and 4 bases from J; bases unmatched to any gene: 7. The CDR3 is 15 residues long. Germline CDR1 is SGHRS and CDR2 is YFSETQ. CDR3 protein: CASSISQGATGELFF. The CDR3 DNA follows: TGCGCCAGCAGTATAAGTCAGGGGGCCACCGGGGAGCTGTTTTTT.

At least ten counts were recorded for this clonotype. This rearrangement joins TRBV10-3 to TRBJ2-2, with TRBD2 matching over 9 bases. The V gene's germline CDR1 is ENHRY and CDR2 SYGVKD. V shed 0 bases, J shed 7 bases, and the junction held 3 bases outside the gene matches. The CDR3 is 15 amino acids. DNA of the CDR3: TGTGCCATCAGTGAGTCTAGCGGGAGTGGCGGGGAGCTGTTTTTT. Protein sequence: CAISESSGSGGELFF.

The chain links TRBV27 to TRBJ1-6; perhaps TRBD1 as D (5 bases). The ends were cut back, 8 bases at V and 7 bases at J, with 15 bases in the middle. CDR3 size: 14 residues. Germline V gene lookup returns CDR1 MNHEY and CDR2 SMNVEV (reference sequence). CDR3: CASGEGAGNSPLHF. DNA of the CDR3: TGTGCCAGCGGTGAAGGGGCAGGGAATTCACCCCTCCACTTT.